Listed below are T cell receptor beta chains from one sample, sequenced in a study of shared clonotypes between healthy human individuals. Sequenced by immunoSEQ multiplex PCR; TCRdb stores in-frame clones only, minus some. The sample lists around 200,000 clones; roughly 70% were seen once. Sequencing input: memory CD4+ T cells sorted from blood. The receptors derive from a man younger than 40 in good health. Both conserved end residues are part of each CDR3. The D gene is left open where the match is weak. The size field is filled for only some rows; it gives once, few, many or a size class.

>TRBD1|TRBJ1-1|NA|14|TRBV5-1
TGCGCCAGCACCGGACAGGGGGCGAGTACTGAAGCTTTCTTT
CASTGQGASTEAFF
>NA|TRBJ1-4|NA|15|TRBV27
TGTGCCAGCAGTTTGGCTTTCGCAACTAATGAAAAACTGTTTTTT
CASSLAFATNEKLFF
>TRBD2|TRBJ2-7|NA|14|TRBV6-6
TGTGCCAGCAGCCCACTAGCGGGAGCCTACGAGCAGTACTTC
CASSPLAGAYEQYF
>NA|TRBJ2-1|few|16|TRBV5-6
TGTGCCAGCAGCTTGAGTAGCGGTCTCTCCTACAATGAGCAGTTCTTC
CASSLSSGLSYNEQFF
>NA|TRBJ2-2|NA|15|TRBV2
TGTGCCAGCAGTGACGCCGGGGGTCACACCGGGGAGCTGTTTTTT
CASSDAGGHTGELFF
>NA|TRBJ2-7|once|14|TRBV5-5
TGTGCCAGCAGCTTGGCCGGGACGGAGGATACGCAGTACTTC
CASSLAGTEDTQYF
>NA|TRBJ2-3|NA|17|TRBV4-3
TGCGCCAGCAGCCTATCCCTTGGGGGGCGAAGCACAGATACGCAGTATTTT
CASSLSLGGRSTDTQYF
>TRBD2|TRBJ2-7|NA|15|TRBV5-4
TGTGCCAGCAGATCCGGGACTAGCGAACCCTACGAGCAGTACTTC
CASRSGTSEPYEQYF
>TRBD2|TRBJ2-1|NA|15|TRBV15
TGTGCCACCAGTTTAGCGGGAGGGGTGTCGAATGAGCAGTTCTTC
CATSLAGGVSNEQFF
>TRBD1|TRBJ2-3|NA|16|TRBV7-9
TGTGCCAGCACCGTGACAGGGTTGGCGGCCACAGATACGCAGTATTTT
CASTVTGLAATDTQYF
>NA|TRBJ2-7|NA|16|TRBV7-2
TGTGCCAGCAGCTCCGACTCCGGGACTGCGTCCTACGAGCAGTACTTC
CASSSDSGTASYEQYF
>NA|TRBJ2-7|NA|12|TRBV6-1
TGTGCCAGCGAAACGGGGCGGCTCGAGCAGTACTTC
CASETGRLEQYF
>NA|TRBJ1-5|few|17|TRBV21-1
TGTGCCAGCAGCAAAAGGGCCGGGACAGCCAGCAATCAGCCCCAGCATTTT
CASSKRAGTASNQPQHF
>NA|TRBJ2-7|NA|15|TRBV28
TGTGCCAGCAGTTCACCCGGGACCCCCAGGTACGAGCAGTACTTC
CASSSPGTPRYEQYF
>NA|TRBJ2-7|once|14|TRBV5-4
TGTGCCAGCAGATCGGGCCGGAGCTCCTACGAGCAGTACTTC
CASRSGRSSYEQYF
>NA|TRBJ1-1|NA|13|TRBV5-4
TGTTACAGCGGGTCCTCTATGGACACTGAAGCTTTCTTT
CYSGSSMDTEAFF
>NA|TRBJ2-7|NA|15|TRBV11-2
TGTGCCAGCAGCTTAGTTCCGGGGGGCAGGTACGAGCAGTACTTC
CASSLVPGGRYEQYF
>NA|TRBJ1-2|NA|15|TRBV28
TGTGCCAGCAGCCCCCCGGGACTCATGACTTATGGCTACACCTTC
CASSPPGLMTYGYTF
>TRBD2|TRBJ2-1|NA|13|TRBV10-3
TGTGCCATCAGTGGGACTAGCTACAATGAGCAGTTCTTC
CAISGTSYNEQFF
>TRBD2|TRBJ2-1|NA|15|TRBV6-1
TGTGCCAGCAGTGACGGGCCTAGCGGGAGGGGGGAGCAGTTCTTC
CASSDGPSGRGEQFF
>NA|TRBJ2-3|NA|15|TRBV5-5
TGTGCCAGCAGCTTGTTAGGGTGGGGCACAGATACGCAGTATTTT
CASSLLGWGTDTQYF
>TRBD1|TRBJ1-1|NA|15|TRBV4-1
TGCGCCAGCAGCCAACCGGGACAGGGGAGCACTGAAGCTTTCTTT
CASSQPGQGSTEAFF
>NA|TRBJ2-2|once|16|TRBV14
TGTGCCAGCAGCCAAATCAGGCCCCGAAAGGCCGGGGAGCTGTTTTTT
CASSQIRPRKAGELFF
>TRBD1|TRBJ2-1|NA|18|TRBV19
TGTGCCAGTAGTATATTCAGTCTCCGGGACAGGGGTGAAAAGGAGCAGTTCTTC
CASSIFSLRDRGEKEQFF
>NA|TRBJ2-1|NA|10|TRBV7-4
TGTGCCAGCAGCTTTTTACTGGGGTTCTTC
CASSFLLGFF
>NA|TRBJ2-3|NA|14|TRBV6-5
TGTGCCAGCAAACAGGGGGGGAACTCAGATACGCAGTATTTT
CASKQGGNSDTQYF